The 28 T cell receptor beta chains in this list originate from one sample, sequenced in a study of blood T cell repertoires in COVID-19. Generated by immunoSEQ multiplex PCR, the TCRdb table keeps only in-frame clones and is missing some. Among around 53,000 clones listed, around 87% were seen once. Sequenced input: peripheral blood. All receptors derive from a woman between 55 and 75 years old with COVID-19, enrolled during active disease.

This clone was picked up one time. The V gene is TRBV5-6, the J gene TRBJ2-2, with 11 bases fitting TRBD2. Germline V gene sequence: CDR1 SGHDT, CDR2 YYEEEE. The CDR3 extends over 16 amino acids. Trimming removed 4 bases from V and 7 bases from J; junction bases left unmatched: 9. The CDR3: CASSRLAGNGGGELFF. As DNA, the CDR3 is TGTGCCAGCAGCCGACTAGCGGGAAATGGCGGCGGGGAGCTGTTTTTT. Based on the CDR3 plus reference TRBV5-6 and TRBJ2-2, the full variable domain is DAGVTQSPTHLIKTRGQQVTLRCSPKSGHDTVSWYQQALGQGPQFIFQYYEEEERQRGNFPDRFSGHQFPNYSSELNVNALLLGDSALYLCASSRLAGNGGGELFFGEGSRLTVL.

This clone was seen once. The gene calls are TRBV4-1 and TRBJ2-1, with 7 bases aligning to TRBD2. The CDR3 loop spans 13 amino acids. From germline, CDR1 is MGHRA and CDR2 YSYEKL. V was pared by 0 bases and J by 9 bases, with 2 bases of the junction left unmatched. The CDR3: CASSQEPSGEQFF. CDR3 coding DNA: TGCGCCAGCAGCCAAGAACCTAGCGGTGAGCAGTTCTTC.

The CDR3 is CASSLLGTGNGEQFF. DNA of the CDR3: TGTGCCAGCAGCCTCCTCGGGACAGGGAACGGTGAGCAGTTCTTC. The chain joins TRBV7-3 to TRBJ2-1; 9 positions match TRBD1. The CDR3 totals 15 residues. The germline V gene has CDR1 SGHTA and CDR2 FQGTGA. The V gene end was trimmed by 5 bases and the J gene end by 9 bases; junction bases not matched to a gene: 11.

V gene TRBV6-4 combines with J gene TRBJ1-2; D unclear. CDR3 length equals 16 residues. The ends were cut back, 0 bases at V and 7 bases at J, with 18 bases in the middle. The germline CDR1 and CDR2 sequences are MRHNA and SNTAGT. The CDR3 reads CASSDSHVLDSSGYTF. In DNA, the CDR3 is TGTGCCAGCAGTGACTCCCACGTCCTTGACTCAAGTGGCTACACCTTC.

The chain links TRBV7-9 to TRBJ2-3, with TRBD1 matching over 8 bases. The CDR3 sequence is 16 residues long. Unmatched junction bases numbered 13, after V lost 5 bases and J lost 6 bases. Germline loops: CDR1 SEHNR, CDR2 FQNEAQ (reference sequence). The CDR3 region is CASSLPTGAQFDTQYF. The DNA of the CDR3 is TGTGCCAGCAGCCTACCGACAGGGGCCCAATTCGATACGCAGTATTTT. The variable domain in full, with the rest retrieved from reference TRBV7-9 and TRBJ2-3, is DTGVSQNPRHKITKRGQNVTFRCDPISEHNRLYWYRQTLGQGPEFLTYFQNEAQLEKSRLLSDRFSAERPKGSFSTLEIQRTEQGDSAMYLCASSLPTGAQFDTQYFGPGTRLTVL.

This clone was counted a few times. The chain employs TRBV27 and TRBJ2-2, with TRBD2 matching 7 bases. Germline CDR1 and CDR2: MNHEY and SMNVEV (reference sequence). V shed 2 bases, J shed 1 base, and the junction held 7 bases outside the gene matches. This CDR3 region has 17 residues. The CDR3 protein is CASSLPRVAGNTGELFF. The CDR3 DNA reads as TGTGCCAGCAGTTTACCGAGGGTAGCGGGGAACACCGGGGAGCTGTTTTTT.

The CDR3 nucleotides are TGTGCCAGCAAACAGGGCTCTGGCTACACCTTC. Amino acids: CASKQGSGYTF. The chain combines TRBV2 with TRBJ1-2, with D perhaps TRBD1 (6 bases). Trimming took off 7 bases at V and 7 bases at J, with 10 bases between the two ends. Germline lookup yields CDR1 SNHLY and CDR2 FYNNEI. There are 11 residues in the CDR3.

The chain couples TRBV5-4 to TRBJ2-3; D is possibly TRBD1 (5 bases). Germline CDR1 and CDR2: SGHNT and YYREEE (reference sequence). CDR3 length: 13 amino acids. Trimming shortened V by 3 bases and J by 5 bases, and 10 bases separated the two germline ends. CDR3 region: CASSSRQIDTQYF. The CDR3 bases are TGTGCCAGCAGCTCTCGACAGATAGATACGCAGTATTTT. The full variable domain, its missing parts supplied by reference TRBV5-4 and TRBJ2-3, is ETGVTQSPTHLIKTRGQQVTLRCSSQSGHNTVSWYQQALGQGPQFIFQYYREEENGRGNFPPRFSGLQFPNYSSELNVNALELDDSALYLCASSSRQIDTQYFGPGTRLTVL.

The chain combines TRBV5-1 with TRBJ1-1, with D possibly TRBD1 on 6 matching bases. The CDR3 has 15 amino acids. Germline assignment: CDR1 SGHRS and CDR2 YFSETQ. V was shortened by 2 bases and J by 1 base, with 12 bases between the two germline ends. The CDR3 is CASSLSGTKNTEAFF. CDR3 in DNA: TGCGCCAGCAGCTTATCTGGGACAAAGAACACTGAAGCTTTCTTT.

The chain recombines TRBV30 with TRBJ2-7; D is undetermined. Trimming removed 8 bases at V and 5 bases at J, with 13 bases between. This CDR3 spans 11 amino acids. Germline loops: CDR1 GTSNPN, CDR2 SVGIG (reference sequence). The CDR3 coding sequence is TGTGCCATCTTAAGCTTACACGAGCAGTACTTC. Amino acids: CAILSLHEQYF.

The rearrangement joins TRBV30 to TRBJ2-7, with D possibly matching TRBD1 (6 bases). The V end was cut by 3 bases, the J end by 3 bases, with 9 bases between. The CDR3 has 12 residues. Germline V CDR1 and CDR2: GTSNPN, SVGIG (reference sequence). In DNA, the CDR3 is TGTGCCTGGAGACAGGGTGGCTACGAGCAGTACTTC. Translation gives CAWRQGGYEQYF.

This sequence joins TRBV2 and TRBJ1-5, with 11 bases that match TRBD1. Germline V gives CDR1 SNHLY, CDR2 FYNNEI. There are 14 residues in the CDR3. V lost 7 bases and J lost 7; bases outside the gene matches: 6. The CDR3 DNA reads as TGTGCCAGCACCCCGGACAGGGGGCAACAGCCCCAGCATTTT. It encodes CASTPDRGQQPQHF.

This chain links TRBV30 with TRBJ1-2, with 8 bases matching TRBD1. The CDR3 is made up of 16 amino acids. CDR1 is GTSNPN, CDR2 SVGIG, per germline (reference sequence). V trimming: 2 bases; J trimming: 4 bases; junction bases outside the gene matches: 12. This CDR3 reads CAWSPTPQGAGYGYTF. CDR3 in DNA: TGTGCCTGGAGTCCTACTCCTCAGGGGGCCGGCTATGGCTACACCTTC.

The CDR3 DNA reads as TGTGCCAGCAGCTTTTGGACTAGTAAGTCCGGGGAGCTGTTTTTT. Residues: CASSFWTSKSGELFF. The chain joins TRBV7-9 to TRBJ2-2; TRBD2 agrees at 7 bases. CDR3 length equals 15 residues. The V segment lost 3 bases and the J segment 6 bases; nucleotides outside the gene matches: 7. The V gene's germline CDR1 is SEHNR and CDR2 FQNEAQ (reference sequence).

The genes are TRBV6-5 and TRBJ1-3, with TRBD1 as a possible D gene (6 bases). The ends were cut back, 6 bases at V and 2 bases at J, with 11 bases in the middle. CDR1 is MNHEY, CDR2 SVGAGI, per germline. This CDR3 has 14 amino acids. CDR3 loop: CASRAQGTGNTIYF. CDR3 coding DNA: TGTGCCAGCAGGGCCCAGGGGACTGGAAACACCATATATTTT.

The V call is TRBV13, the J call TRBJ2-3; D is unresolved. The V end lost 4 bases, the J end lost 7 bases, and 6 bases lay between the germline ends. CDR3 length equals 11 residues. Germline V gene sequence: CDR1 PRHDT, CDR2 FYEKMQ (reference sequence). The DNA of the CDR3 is TGTGCCAGCAGCTCCCCATATACGCAGTATTTT. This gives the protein CASSSPYTQYF. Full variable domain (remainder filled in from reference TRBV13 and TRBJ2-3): AAGVIQSPRHLIKEKRETATLKCYPIPRHDTVYWYQQGPGQDPQFLISFYEKMQSDKGSIPDRFSAQQFSDYHSELNMSSLELGDSALYFCASSSPYTQYFGPGTRLTVL.

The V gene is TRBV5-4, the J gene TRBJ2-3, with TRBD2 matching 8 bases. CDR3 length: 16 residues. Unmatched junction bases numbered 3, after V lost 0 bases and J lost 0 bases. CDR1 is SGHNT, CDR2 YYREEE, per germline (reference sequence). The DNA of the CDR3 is TGTGCCAGCAGCTTGGACCTAGCGGGTAGCACAGATACGCAGTATTTT. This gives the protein CASSLDLAGSTDTQYF.

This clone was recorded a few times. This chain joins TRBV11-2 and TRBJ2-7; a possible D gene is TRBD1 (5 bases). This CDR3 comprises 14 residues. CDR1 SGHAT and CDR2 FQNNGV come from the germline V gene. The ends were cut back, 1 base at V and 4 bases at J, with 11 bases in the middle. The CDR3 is CASSLVGVYYEQYF. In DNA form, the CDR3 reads TGTGCCAGCAGCTTAGTAGGGGTCTATTACGAGCAGTACTTC.

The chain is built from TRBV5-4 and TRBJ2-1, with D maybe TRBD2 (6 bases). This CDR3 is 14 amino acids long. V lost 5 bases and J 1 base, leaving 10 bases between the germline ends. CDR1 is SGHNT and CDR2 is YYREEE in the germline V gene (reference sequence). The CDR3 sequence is CASSKRVSYNEQFF. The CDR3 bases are TGTGCCAGCAGTAAGCGGGTTTCCTACAATGAGCAGTTCTTC.

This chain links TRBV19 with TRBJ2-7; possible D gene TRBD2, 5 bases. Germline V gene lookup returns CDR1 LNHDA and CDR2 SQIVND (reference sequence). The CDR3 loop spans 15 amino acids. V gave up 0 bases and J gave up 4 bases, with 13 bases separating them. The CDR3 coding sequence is TGTGCCAGTAGTATAGATCCGGGAACGGAGTACGAGCAGTACTTC. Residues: CASSIDPGTEYEQYF. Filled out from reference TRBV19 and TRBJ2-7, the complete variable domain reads DGGITQSPKYLFRKEGQNVTLSCEQNLNHDAMYWYRQDPGQGLRLIYYSQIVNDFQKGDIAEGYSVSREKKESFPLTVTSAQKNPTAFYLCASSIDPGTEYEQYFGPGTRLTVT.

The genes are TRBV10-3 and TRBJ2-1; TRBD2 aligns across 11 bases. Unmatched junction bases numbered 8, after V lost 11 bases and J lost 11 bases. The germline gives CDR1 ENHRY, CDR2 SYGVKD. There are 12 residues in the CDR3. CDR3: CAAGTSGAKQFF. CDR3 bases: TGTGCCGCCGGGACTAGCGGAGCTAAGCAGTTCTTC.

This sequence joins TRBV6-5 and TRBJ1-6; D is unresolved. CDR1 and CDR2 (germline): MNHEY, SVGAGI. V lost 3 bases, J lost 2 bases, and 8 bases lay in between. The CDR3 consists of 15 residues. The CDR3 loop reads CASSYRAPYNSPLHF. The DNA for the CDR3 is TGTGCCAGCAGTTATAGAGCCCCCTATAATTCACCCCTCCACTTT.

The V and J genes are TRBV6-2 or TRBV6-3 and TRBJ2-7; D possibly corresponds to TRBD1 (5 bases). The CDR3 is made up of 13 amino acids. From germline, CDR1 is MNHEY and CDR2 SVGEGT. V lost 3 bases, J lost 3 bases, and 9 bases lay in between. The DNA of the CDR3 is TGTGCCAGCAGTTATGGCAGGGACTACGAGCAGTACTTC. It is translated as CASSYGRDYEQYF.

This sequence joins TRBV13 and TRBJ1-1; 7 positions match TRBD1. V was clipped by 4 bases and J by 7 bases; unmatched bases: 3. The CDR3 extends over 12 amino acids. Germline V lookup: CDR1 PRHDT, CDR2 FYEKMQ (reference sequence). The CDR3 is CASSSGQIEAFF. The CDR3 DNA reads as TGTGCCAGCAGCTCGGGACAGATTGAAGCTTTCTTT.

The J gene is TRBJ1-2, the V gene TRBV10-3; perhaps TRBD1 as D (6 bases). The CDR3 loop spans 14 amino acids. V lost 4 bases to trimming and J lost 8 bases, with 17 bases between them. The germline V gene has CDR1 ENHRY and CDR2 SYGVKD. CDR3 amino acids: CAISVGRGNSGYTF. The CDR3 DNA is TGTGCCATCAGTGTCGGCAGGGGAAATTCGGGCTACACCTTC.

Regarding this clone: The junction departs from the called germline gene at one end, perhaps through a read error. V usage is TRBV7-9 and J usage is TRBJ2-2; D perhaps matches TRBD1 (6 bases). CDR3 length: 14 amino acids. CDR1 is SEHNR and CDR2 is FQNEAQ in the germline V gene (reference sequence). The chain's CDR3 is CACRPGAATGELFF. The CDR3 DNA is TGTGCCTGCAGGCCAGGGGCGGCCACCGGGGAGCTGTTTTTT.

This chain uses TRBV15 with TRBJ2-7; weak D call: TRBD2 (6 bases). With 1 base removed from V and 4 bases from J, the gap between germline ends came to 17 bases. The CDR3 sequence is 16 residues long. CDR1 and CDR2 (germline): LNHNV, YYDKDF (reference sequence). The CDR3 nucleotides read TGTGCCACCAGCAGAGCCGCGAGCCCTGCGGGATACGAGCAGTACTTC. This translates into CATSRAASPAGYEQYF. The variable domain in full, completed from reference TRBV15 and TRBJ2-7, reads DAMVIQNPRYQVTQFGKPVTLSCSQTLNHNVMYWYQQKSSQAPKLLFHYYDKDFNNEADTPDNFQSRRPNTSFCFLDIRSPGLGDTAMYLCATSRAASPAGYEQYFGPGTRLTVT.

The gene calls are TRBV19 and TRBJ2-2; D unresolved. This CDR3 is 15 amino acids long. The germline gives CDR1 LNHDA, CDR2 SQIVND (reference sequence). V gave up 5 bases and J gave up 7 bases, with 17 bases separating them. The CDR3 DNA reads TGTGCCAGTAGTGTCCCTTCGGGTTCAATCGGGGAGCTGTTTTTT. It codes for CASSVPSGSIGELFF.